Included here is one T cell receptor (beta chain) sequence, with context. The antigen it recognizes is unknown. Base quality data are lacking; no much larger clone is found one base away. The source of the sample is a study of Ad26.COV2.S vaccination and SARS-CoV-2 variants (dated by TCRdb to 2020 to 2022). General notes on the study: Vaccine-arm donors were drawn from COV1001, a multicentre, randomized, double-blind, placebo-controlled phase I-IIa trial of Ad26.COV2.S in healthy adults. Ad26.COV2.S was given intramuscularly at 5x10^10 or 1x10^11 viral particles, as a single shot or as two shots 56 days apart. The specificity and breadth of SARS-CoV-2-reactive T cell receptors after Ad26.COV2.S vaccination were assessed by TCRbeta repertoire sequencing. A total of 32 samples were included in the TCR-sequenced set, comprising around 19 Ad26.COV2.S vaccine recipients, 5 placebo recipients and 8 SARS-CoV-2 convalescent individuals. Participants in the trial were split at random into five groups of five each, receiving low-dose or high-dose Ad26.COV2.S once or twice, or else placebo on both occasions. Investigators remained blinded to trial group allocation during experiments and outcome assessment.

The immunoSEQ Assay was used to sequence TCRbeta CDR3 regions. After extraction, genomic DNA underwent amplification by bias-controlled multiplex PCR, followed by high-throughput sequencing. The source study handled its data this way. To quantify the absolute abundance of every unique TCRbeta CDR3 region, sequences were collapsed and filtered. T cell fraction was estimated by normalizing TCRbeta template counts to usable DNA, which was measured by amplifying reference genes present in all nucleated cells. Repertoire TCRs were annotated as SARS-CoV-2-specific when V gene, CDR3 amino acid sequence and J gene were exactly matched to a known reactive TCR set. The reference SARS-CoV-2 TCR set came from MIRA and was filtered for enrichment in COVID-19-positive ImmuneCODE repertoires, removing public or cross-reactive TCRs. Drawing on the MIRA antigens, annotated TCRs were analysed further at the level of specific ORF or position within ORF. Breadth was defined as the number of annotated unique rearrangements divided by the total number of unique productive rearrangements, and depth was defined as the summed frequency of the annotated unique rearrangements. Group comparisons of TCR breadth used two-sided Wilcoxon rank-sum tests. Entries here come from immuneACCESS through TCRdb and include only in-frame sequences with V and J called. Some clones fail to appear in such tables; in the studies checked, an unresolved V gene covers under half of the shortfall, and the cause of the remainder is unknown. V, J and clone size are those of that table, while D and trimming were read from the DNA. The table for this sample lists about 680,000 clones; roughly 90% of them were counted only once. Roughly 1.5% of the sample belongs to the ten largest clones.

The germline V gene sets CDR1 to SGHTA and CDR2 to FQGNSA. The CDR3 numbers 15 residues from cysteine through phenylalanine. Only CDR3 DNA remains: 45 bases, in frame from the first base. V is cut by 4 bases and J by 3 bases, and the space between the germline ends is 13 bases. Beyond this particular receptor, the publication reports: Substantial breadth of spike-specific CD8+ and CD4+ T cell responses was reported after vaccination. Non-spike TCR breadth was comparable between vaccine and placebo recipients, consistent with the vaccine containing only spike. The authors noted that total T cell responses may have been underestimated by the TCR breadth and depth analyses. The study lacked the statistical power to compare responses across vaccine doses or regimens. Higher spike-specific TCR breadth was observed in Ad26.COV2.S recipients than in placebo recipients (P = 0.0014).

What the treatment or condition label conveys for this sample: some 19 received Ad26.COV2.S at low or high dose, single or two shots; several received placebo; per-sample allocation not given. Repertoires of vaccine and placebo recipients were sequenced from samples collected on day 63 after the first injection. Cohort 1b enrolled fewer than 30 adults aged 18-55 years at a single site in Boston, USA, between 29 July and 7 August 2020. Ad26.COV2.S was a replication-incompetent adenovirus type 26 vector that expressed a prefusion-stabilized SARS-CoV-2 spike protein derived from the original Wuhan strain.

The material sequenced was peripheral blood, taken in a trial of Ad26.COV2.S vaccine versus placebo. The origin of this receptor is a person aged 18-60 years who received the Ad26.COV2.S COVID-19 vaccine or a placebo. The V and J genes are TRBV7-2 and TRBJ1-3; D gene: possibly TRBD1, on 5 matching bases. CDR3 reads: CASSSETGGGNTIYF. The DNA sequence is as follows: TGTGCCAGCAGCTCCGAAACAGGAGGTGGAAACACCATATATTTT.